This TCR beta chain was recorded in a study of shared clonotypes between healthy human individuals. Study context: Every donor yielded three CD4 naive, three CD4 memory, two CD8 naive and one CD8 memory plate. Study-level findings and limits: Estimated clonotype richness was generally higher in naive than memory subsets.

Subsets obtained from CD4+ cells comprised CD45RA+ naive and CD45RA-negative memory cells. The CDR3 spans 14 residues. The J segment lost 4 bases and the V segment lost 6 bases, leaving 6 bases of the junction unmatched. Germline loops: CDR1 MNHNS, CDR2 SASEGT. Comment on this clone: The antigen is undetermined.

Sequencing used immunoSEQ multiplex PCR; TCRdb keeps in-frame clones, though not all of them. The sample shows some 2,000,000 clones, nearly 97% of them seen only once. The sequence was collected from a man aged 18 to 30 in good health. The V gene is TRBV6-1, the J gene TRBJ1-5; 7 nucleotides align to TRBD1. Source material: naive CD4+ T cells sorted from blood. Subset noted: CD45RA+ positively selected. The CDR3 loop reads CASRGGGVNQPQHF. The CDR3 region has the DNA TGTGCCAGCAGAGGAGGGGGCGTGAATCAGCCCCAGCATTTT.